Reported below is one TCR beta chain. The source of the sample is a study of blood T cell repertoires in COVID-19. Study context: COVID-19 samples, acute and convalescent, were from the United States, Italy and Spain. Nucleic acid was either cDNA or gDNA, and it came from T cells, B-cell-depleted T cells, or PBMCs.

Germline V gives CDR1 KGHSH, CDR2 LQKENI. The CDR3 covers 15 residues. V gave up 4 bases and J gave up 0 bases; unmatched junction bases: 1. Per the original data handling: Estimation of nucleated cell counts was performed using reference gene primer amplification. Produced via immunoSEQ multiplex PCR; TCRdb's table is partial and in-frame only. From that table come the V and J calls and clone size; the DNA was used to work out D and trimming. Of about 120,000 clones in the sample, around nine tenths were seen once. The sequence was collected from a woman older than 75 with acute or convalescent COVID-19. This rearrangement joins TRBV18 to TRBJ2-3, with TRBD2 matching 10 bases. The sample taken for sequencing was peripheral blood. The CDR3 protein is CASSQTSGSTDTQYF. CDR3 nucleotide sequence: TGTGCCAGCTCACAGACTAGCGGGAGCACAGATACGCAGTATTTT. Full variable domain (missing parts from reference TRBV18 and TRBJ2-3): NAGVMQNPRHLVRRRGQEARLRCSPMKGHSHVYWYRQLPEEGLKFMVYLQKENIIDESGMPKERFSAEFPKEGPSILRIQQVVRGDSAAYFCASSQTSGSTDTQYFGPGTRLTVL.